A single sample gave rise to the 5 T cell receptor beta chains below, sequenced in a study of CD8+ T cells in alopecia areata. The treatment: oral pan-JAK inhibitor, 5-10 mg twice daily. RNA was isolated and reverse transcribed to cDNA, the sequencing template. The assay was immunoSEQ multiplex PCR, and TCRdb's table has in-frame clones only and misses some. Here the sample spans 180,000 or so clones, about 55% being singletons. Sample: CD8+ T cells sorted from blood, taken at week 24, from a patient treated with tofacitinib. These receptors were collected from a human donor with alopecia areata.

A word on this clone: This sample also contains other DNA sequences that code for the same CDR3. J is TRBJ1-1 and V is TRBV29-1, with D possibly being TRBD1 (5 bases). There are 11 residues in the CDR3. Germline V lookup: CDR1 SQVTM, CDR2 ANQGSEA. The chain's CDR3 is CSVGANTEAFF. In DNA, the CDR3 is TGCAGTGTCGGGGCGAACACTGAAGCTTTCTTT.

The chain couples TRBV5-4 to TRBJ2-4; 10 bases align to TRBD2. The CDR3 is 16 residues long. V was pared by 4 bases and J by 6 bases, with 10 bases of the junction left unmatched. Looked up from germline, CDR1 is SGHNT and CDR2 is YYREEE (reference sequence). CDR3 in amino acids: CASSPELAGTLNIQYF. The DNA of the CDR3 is TGTGCCAGCAGCCCTGAACTAGCGGGGACTTTAAACATTCAGTACTTC.

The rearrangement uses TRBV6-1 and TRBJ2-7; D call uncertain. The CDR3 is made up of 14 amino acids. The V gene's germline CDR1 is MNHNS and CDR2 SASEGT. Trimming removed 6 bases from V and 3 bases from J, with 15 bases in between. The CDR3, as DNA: TGTGCCAGCAGCATCCCGGCTGAGTTCTACGAGCAGTACTTC. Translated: CASSIPAEFYEQYF.

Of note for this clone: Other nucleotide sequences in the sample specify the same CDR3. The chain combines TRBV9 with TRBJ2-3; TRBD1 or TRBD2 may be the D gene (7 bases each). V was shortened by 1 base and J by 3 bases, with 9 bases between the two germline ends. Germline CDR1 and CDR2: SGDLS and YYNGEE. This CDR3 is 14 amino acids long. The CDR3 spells CASSVQGGTDTQYF. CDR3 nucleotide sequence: TGTGCCAGCAGCGTACAGGGGGGGACAGATACGCAGTATTTT.

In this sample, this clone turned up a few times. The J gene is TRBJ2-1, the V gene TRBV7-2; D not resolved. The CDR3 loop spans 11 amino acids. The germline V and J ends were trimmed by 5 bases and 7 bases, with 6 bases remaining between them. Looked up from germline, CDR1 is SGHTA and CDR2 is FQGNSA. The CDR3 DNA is TGTGCCAGCAGCCGTGGGAATGAGCAGTTCTTC. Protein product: CASSRGNEQFF.